This TCR beta chain derives from a study of blood T cell repertoires in COVID-19. Looking at the study overall: Samples came from the United States, Italy and Spain, spanning acute and convalescent COVID-19. T cells, B-cell-depleted T cells, or PBMCs provided the cDNA or gDNA that served as material.

Original analysis: Estimates of nucleated cell counts were drawn from the amplification of reference gene primers. The table came from immunoSEQ multiplex PCR; TCRdb's copy has only in-frame clones and leaves some out. The D gene and trimming were derived from the DNA, and the V and J assignments and clone size from that table. The table has about 230,000 clones, about 83% seen once. The CDR3 runs 12 residues. V was trimmed by 3 bases and J by 9 bases, leaving 9 bases between them. In germline, CDR1 is MNHEY, CDR2 SVGEGT. This clone is classed as medium-sized. The specimen was peripheral blood. V and J are TRBV6-2 or TRBV6-3 and TRBJ2-1; D gene ambiguous. This receptor was identified in a woman aged 45-60 years with acute or convalescent COVID-19. The chain's CDR3 is CASSYTRIEQFF. In DNA, the CDR3 is TGTGCCAGCAGTTATACGAGAATTGAGCAGTTCTTC.